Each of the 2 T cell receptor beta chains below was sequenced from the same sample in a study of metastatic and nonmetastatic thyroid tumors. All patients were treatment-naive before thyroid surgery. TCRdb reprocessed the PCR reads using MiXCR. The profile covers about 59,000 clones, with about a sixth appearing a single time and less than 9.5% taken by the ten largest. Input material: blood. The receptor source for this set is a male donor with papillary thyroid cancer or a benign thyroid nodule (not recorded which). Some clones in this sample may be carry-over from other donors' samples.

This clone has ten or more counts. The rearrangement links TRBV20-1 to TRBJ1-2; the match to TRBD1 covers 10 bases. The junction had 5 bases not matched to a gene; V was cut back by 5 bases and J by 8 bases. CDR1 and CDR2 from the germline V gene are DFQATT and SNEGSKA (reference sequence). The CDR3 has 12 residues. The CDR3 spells CSASGTGAGYTF. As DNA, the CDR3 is TGCAGTGCTTCCGGGACAGGGGCAGGCTACACCTTC.

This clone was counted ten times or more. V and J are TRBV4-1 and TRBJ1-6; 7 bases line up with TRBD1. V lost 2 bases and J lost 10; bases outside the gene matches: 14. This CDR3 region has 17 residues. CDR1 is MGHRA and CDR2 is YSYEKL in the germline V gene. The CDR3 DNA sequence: TGCGCCAGCAGCCAAATTAGGGACAGTTTGTCGGGGTCACCCCTCCACTTT. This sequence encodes CASSQIRDSLSGSPLHF.